Presented here are 13 T cell receptor beta chains from one specimen sequenced in a study of blood T cell repertoires in COVID-19. Profiled with immunoSEQ multiplex PCR; TCRdb holds only in-frame clones, not every one. The sample contains 81,000 or so clones, almost 95% of which appear only once. The sample consisted of peripheral blood. Receptors were obtained from a woman in her sixties with active COVID-19.

The V call is TRBV29-1, the J call TRBJ2-7, with TRBD2 matching over 9 bases. The CDR3 contains 14 residues. The trim removed 4 bases at V and 1 base at J, leaving 5 bases unmatched. Germline CDR1 reads SQVTM; CDR2 reads ANQGSEA. The CDR3 DNA reads TGCAGCGTTGCTACTAGCGGGTCGTCCTACGAGCAGTACTTC. Amino acids: CSVATSGSSYEQYF.

The chain couples TRBV6-6 to TRBJ2-3; 9 bases are shared with TRBD2. V shed 5 bases and J 6 bases; nucleotides not matched to a gene: 15. The CDR3 runs 17 residues. Germline CDR1 and CDR2: MNHNY and SVGAGI (reference sequence). CDR3 DNA: TGTGCCAGCAGTCCCAACCCCGGCGGGAGGGGGTTGGATACGCAGTATTTT. Translating gives CASSPNPGGRGLDTQYF.

This clone has just one count. The V gene is TRBV9, the J gene TRBJ2-5; possible D gene TRBD1, 6 bases. CDR1 is SGDLS and CDR2 is YYNGEE in the germline V gene. The ends were cut back, 4 bases at V and 4 bases at J, with 20 bases in the middle. The CDR3 spans 16 residues. CDR3 sequence: CASSQNQDRSRETQYF. CDR3 coding DNA: TGTGCCAGCAGCCAGAACCAAGACAGGTCGCGAGAGACCCAGTACTTC.

V is TRBV12-3 or TRBV12-4 and J is TRBJ1-4; no reliable D call. V gave up 3 bases and J gave up 7 bases, with 9 bases separating them. The CDR3 contains 13 residues. The CDR3 loop is CASSFTESEKLFF. Here the CDR3 DNA reads TGTGCCAGCAGTTTTACGGAGTCTGAAAAACTGTTTTTT.

The chain employs TRBV7-9 and TRBJ1-1, with 8 bases that match TRBD1. Unmatched junction bases numbered 12, after V lost 5 bases and J lost 7 bases. Germline CDR1 is SEHNR and CDR2 is FQNEAQ (reference sequence). The CDR3 is made up of 15 amino acids. In DNA, the CDR3 is TGTGCCAGCAGCCCCCGGGACAGGAGGCAATTTGAAGCTTTCTTT. This encodes CASSPRDRRQFEAFF. Drawing the rest from reference TRBV7-9 and TRBJ1-1, the complete variable domain is DTGVSQNPRHKITKRGQNVTFRCDPISEHNRLYWYRQTLGQGPEFLTYFQNEAQLEKSRLLSDRFSAERPKGSFSTLEIQRTEQGDSAMYLCASSPRDRRQFEAFFGQGTRLTVV.

CDR3 in DNA: TGTGCCAGCAGCCCGAAACTGAGGGATGAGCAGTTCTTC. This gives the protein CASSPKLRDEQFF. The chain has TRBV3-1 (or the pseudogene TRBV3-2) and TRBJ2-1; weak D call: TRBD2 (5 bases). Germline V CDR1 and CDR2: LGHDT, YNNKEL (reference sequence). V lost 4 bases, J lost 8 bases, and 12 bases lay in between. There are 13 residues in the CDR3.

The chain combines TRBV18 with TRBJ2-1, with TRBD2 matching over 9 bases. Germline V gene sequence: CDR1 KGHSH, CDR2 LQKENI. This CDR3 region has 14 residues. The junction had 5 bases not matched to a gene; V was cut back by 3 bases and J by 8 bases. This CDR3 reads CASSPGLAQDEQFF. The CDR3 DNA follows: TGTGCCAGCTCACCTGGACTAGCGCAGGATGAGCAGTTCTTC.

This sequence joins TRBV9 and TRBJ1-5; D is possibly TRBD1 (5 bases). V was shortened by 2 bases and J by 7 bases, with 16 bases between the two germline ends. The CDR3 sequence is 15 residues long. CDR1 and CDR2 from the germline V gene are SGDLS and YYNGEE. The CDR3 DNA is TGTGCCAGCAGCGTTTCCGGGGGGTTCGACCAGCCCCAGCATTTT. Its translation: CASSVSGGFDQPQHF.

The CDR3 nucleotides are TGCGCCAGCAGCCAAGCCTCCGGGACAGTACAAGAGACCCAGTACTTC. The encoded protein is CASSQASGTVQETQYF. The genes are TRBV4-1 and TRBJ2-5; 7 bases agree with TRBD1. Germline values: CDR1 MGHRA, CDR2 YSYEKL. V was clipped by 1 base and J by 2 bases; unmatched bases: 7. The length of the CDR3 is 16 residues.

J is TRBJ1-1 and V is TRBV5-1; 7 bases fit TRBD1. V dropped 0 bases and J dropped 10; count of bases not matched to a gene: 15. Germline CDR1 SGHRS, CDR2 YFSETQ. The CDR3 has 16 amino acids. CDR3 nucleotide sequence: TGCGCCAGCAGCTTGGCCGGTGTGCAGGGGGGTCTTGGAGCTTTCTTT. The encoded protein is CASSLAGVQGGLGAFF.

The chain joins TRBV28 to TRBJ1-5; D unresolved. The CDR3 sequence is 15 residues long. The V end lost 3 bases, the J end lost 0 bases, and 9 bases lay between the germline ends. Germline V gives CDR1 MDHEN, CDR2 SYDVKM. Written as DNA, the CDR3 is TGTGCCAGCAGTTTCGGCCAGGCTAGCAATCAGCCCCAGCATTTT. This sequence encodes CASSFGQASNQPQHF.

The CDR3 reads CASSLAGQGADTEAFF. The CDR3 DNA reads TGTGCCAGCAGCTTAGCCGGACAGGGGGCGGACACTGAAGCTTTCTTT. The chain combines TRBV11-3 with TRBJ1-1, with 11 bases aligning to TRBD1. V shed 1 base and J 3 bases; nucleotides not matched to a gene: 4. Germline-derived CDR1 and CDR2 are SGHNT and YENEEA. This CDR3 is built from 16 residues.

The chain is built from TRBV10-2 and TRBJ1-1; 11 nucleotides line up with TRBD1. Germline CDR1 reads WSHSY; CDR2 reads SAAADI. This CDR3 contains 15 residues. V was pared by 6 bases and J by 1 base, with 4 bases of the junction left unmatched. The CDR3 coding sequence is TGCGCCAGCAGAGGGACAGGGGGTAAGAACACTGAAGCTTTCTTT. Protein sequence: CASRGTGGKNTEAFF.